This T cell receptor beta chain was sequenced in a study of blood T cells in healthy people across ages. A second PCR of 7 to 11 cycles used a sample-barcoded 5' primer and a J-beta primer mix. TCRdb re-analysed the 5' RACE reads in MiXCR, keeping a single row per CDR3 protein. The table includes roughly 800,000 distinct CDR3 sequences, 58% detected once. This clonotype was detected a few times. The TCR comes from a man aged 25-40 years in good health. The sequencing sample was made of blood.

DNA for the CDR3: TGCAGTGCTAGCCCGGGTCGCAGGAATGAAAAACTGTTTTTT. Protein product: CSASPGRRNEKLFF. V gene TRBV20-1 combines with J gene TRBJ1-4; D not certain. Deletions cut 3 bases from V and 5 bases from J, with 13 bases between. The germline gives CDR1 DFQATT, CDR2 SNEGSKA (reference sequence). CDR3 length equals 14 residues.